This TCR beta chain was obtained from a study of blood T cell repertoires in COVID-19. Libraries were prepared by immunoSEQ multiplex PCR; TCRdb keeps only in-frame clonotypes and omits some of them. The profile shows 300,000 to 400,000 clones, around nine tenths of them singletons. J was trimmed by 5 bases and V by 4 bases; bases with no gene match: 7. Germline values: CDR1 SGHDT, CDR2 YYEEEE. This CDR3 spans 15 amino acids. The chain employs TRBV5-6 and TRBJ2-7; 12 bases are a match to TRBD1. Sequences were obtained from peripheral blood. The source of this sequence is a woman aged 18-29 years who had recovered from COVID-19. CDR3 amino acids: CASSPEGTGGHEQYV. CDR3 coding DNA: TGTGCCAGCAGCCCCGAAGGGACAGGGGGCCACGAGCAGTACGTC.